One and the same sample provided the 11 T cell receptor beta chains below, sequenced in a study of cytomegalovirus exposure and HLA in healthy donors. Researchers ran the PCR with 60 Vbeta and 13 Jbeta primers. This table comes from immunoSEQ multiplex PCR, and its TCRdb copy is limited to in-frame clones, with some not included. This sample carries around 87,000 clones, approximately 84% of them seen once, and the ten largest clones take about 1.2%. Sequencing used PBMCs. These receptor sequences come from a girl aged 2-10 years in good health and CMV-seropositive.

V and J are TRBV6-6 and TRBJ2-1; the D gene is possibly TRBD1 (5 bases). Germline CDR1 and CDR2: MNHNY and SVGAGI (reference sequence). The ends were cut back, 1 base at V and 9 bases at J, with 13 bases in the middle. The CDR3 runs 14 residues. The CDR3 DNA is TGTGCCAGCAGTTACTTTCAGGGTTCAGGTGAGCAGTTCTTC. As protein: CASSYFQGSGEQFF.

CDR3 sequence: CASSQTGKKRNTDTQYF. CDR3 DNA sequence: TGCGCCAGCAGCCAGACTGGGAAGAAGCGGAACACAGATACGCAGTATTTT. The rearrangement uses TRBV4-1 and TRBJ2-3; a weak D match, TRBD2 (5 bases). Looked up from germline, CDR1 is MGHRA and CDR2 is YSYEKL. The CDR3 runs 17 residues. V lost 3 bases and J 2 bases, leaving 18 bases between the germline ends.

J is TRBJ2-5 and V is TRBV29-1, with D tentatively TRBD2 (5 bases). The V and J ends lost 4 bases and 2 bases respectively, with 8 bases between them. CDR3 size: 12 residues. Germline-derived CDR1 and CDR2 are SQVTM and ANQGSEA. The CDR3 region is CSVGWTQETQYF. The CDR3 coding sequence is TGCAGCGTTGGTTGGACTCAAGAGACCCAGTACTTC.

This rearrangement joins TRBV13 to TRBJ2-7; D is possibly TRBD2 (5 bases). The germline gives CDR1 PRHDT, CDR2 FYEKMQ (reference sequence). This CDR3 has 15 residues. Trimming removed 1 base at V and 3 bases at J, with 13 bases between. CDR3 sequence (DNA): TGTGCCAGCAGCTTAGCTAGCTTTGGAAACTACGAGCAGTACTTC. Amino acid sequence: CASSLASFGNYEQYF.

The chain is built from TRBV28 and TRBJ2-1, with 8 bases lining up with TRBD2. The CDR3 spans 12 residues. From germline, CDR1 is MDHEN and CDR2 SYDVKM. Trimming cost V 3 bases and J 10 bases; bases outside gene matches: 2. CDR3 coding DNA: TGTGCCAGCAGTTTGGGACTAGAGGAGCAGTTCTTC. Residues: CASSLGLEEQFF.

The V and J genes are TRBV25-1 and TRBJ2-3, with TRBD1 as a possible D gene (6 bases). The CDR3 sequence is 15 residues long. Germline CDR1 reads MGHDK; CDR2 reads SYGVNS. The germline V and J ends were trimmed by 5 bases and 1 base, with 13 bases remaining between them. The CDR3 DNA follows: TGTGCCAGCAGTCTAGGACAGTCAGGCACAGATACGCAGTATTTT. Residues: CASSLGQSGTDTQYF.

In the case of this clone: The junction differs from germline at one of its ends, possibly a read error. The genes are TRBV7-7 and TRBJ2-7, with D possibly matching TRBD2 (5 bases). Germline lookup yields CDR1 SSHAT and CDR2 FNYEAQ (reference sequence). The CDR3 consists of 15 residues. The CDR3 DNA is TGTGCTAGCAGCTTAAGTCTACTAGAGAGGCACGAGCAGTACTTC. This encodes CASSLSLLERHEQYF.

V and J are TRBV15 and TRBJ1-5, with 11 bases matching TRBD1. Germline values: CDR1 LNHNV, CDR2 YYDKDF (reference sequence). The CDR3 covers 17 residues. Germline trimming cut 4 bases from V and 0 bases from J; bases unmatched to any gene: 5. CDR3 protein: CATSTGQGAPSNQPQHF. The CDR3 DNA follows: TGTGCCACCAGCACTGGACAGGGGGCACCTAGCAATCAGCCCCAGCATTTT.

The J gene is TRBJ2-1, the V gene TRBV29-1, with 11 positions matching TRBD2. The V gene's germline CDR1 is SQVTM and CDR2 ANQGSEA. The CDR3 has 13 amino acids. The V and J ends lost 7 bases and 3 bases, in that order; junction bases with no gene match: 2. CDR3 sequence (DNA): TGCAGCGCCGGGACTAGCGGCTACAATGAGCAGTTCTTC. Amino acid sequence: CSAGTSGYNEQFF.

The V gene is TRBV11-1, the J gene TRBJ2-2; a possible D gene is TRBD1 (5 bases). The CDR3 contains 15 residues. The germline CDR1 and CDR2 sequences are SGHAT and FQDESV (reference sequence). Trimming removed 5 bases from V and 0 bases from J, with 10 bases in between. The CDR3 loop reads CASSPDSPNTGELFF. The CDR3 DNA reads as TGTGCCAGCAGCCCAGACAGCCCGAACACCGGGGAGCTGTTTTTT.

The J gene is TRBJ1-1, the V gene TRBV6-4; the D gene is possibly TRBD1 (6 bases). Trimming took off 3 bases at V and 0 bases at J, with 11 bases between the two ends. CDR1 MRHNA and CDR2 SNTAGT come from the germline V gene. The CDR3 spans 15 residues. The chain's CDR3 is CASSETGNMNTEAFF. CDR3 coding DNA: TGTGCCAGCAGTGAAACAGGGAACATGAACACTGAAGCTTTCTTT.